The clone carrying this T cell receptor beta chain appeared a few times. Methods used by the authors: Reference gene primer amplification yielded estimated nucleated cell counts. The protocol was immunoSEQ multiplex PCR, while the TCRdb copy is restricted to in-frame clones and leaves out a portion. Clone size and the V and J calls come from that table; the DNA yielded D and trimming. The sample consists of 190,000 or so clones, almost 85% of them appearing once. This sample is drawn from a study of blood T cell repertoires in COVID-19. Study information: Samples taken during acute and convalescent COVID-19 were collected in the United States, Italy and Spain. PBMCs, B-cell-depleted T cells, or T cells were the source of the cDNA or gDNA that made up the material.

The V gene lost 3 bases and the J gene lost 9 bases, with 7 bases spanning the gap. The CDR3 length is 12 residues. CDR1 and CDR2 from the germline V gene are SGHDT and YYEEEE. Sequenced material: peripheral blood. The chain uses TRBV5-6 and TRBJ1-6; TRBD1 might be the D (6 bases). The source of this sequence is a human donor with acute or convalescent COVID-19. The donor label of this sample is uncertain. For the CDR3, the DNA is TGTGCCAGCAGCTCACAGGGTTCACCCCTCCACTTT. This encodes CASSSQGSPLHF.